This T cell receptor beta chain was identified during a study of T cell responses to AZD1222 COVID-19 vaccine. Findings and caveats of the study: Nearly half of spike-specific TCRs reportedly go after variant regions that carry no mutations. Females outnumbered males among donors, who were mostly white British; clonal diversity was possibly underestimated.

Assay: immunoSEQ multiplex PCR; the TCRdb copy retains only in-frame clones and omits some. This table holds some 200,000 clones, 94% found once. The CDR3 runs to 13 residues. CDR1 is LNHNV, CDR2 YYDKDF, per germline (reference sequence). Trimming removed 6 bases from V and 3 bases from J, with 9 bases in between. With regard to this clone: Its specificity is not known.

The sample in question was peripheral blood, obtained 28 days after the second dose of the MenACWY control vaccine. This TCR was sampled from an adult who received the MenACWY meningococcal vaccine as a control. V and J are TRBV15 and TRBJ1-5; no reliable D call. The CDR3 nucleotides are TGTGCCACCAGTTTAGACCACAATCAGCCCCAGCATTTT. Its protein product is CATSLDHNQPQHF.